The present T cell receptor (beta chain) was sequenced within a study of OX40 agonist ivuxolimab in advanced cancers. The repertoire was sequenced with immunoSEQ multiplex PCR; TCRdb's copy has only in-frame clones and lacks some. The table lists tens of thousands of clones, roughly 84% of them singletons, with about 4.5% in the top ten. Germline V gene lookup returns CDR1 SEHNR and CDR2 FQNEAQ (reference sequence). This CDR3 spans 11 amino acids. J gave up 8 bases and V 5 bases, and 2 bases lay outside the gene matches. The clonotype originates from an adult with an advanced solid tumor such as melanoma, head and neck, liver or kidney cancer. This specimen was CD4+ or CD8+ T cells sorted from blood, taken in a trial of the OX40 agonist ivuxolimab. The chain joins TRBV7-9 to TRBJ1-1; 7 bases are a match to TRBD1. The CDR3 reads CASSVGQEAFF. The CDR3 coding sequence is TGTGCCAGCAGCGTGGGACAGGAAGCTTTCTTT.